The 22 T cell receptor beta chains below were found in one sample sequenced in a study of blood T cells in healthy people across ages. Next came a second PCR, run for about 7 to 11 cycles, which used a sample-barcoded 5' primer along with a J-beta primer mix. TCRdb reprocessed the 5' RACE reads with MiXCR, giving one entry per CDR3 protein. This sample has roughly 830,000 distinct CDR3 sequences, with around 62% found just once. Sample: blood. The receptors come from a man younger than 40 in good health.

CDR3 sequence reads: CATSRDRANRGTQYF. The CDR3 coding sequence is TGTGCCACCAGCAGAGATCGGGCCAACCGAGGGACCCAGTACTTC. This rearrangement joins TRBV15 to TRBJ2-5; the D is unclear. Germline CDR1 and CDR2: LNHNV and YYDKDF (reference sequence). CDR3 length: 15 residues. V lost 0 bases and J 7 bases, leaving 15 bases between the germline ends.

The rearrangement uses TRBV20-1 and TRBJ2-5; 11 bases align to TRBD2. The CDR3 covers 14 residues. Germline CDR1 reads DFQATT; CDR2 reads SNEGSKA (reference sequence). J was trimmed by 2 bases and V by 6 bases; bases with no gene match: 5. CDR3 nucleotides: TGCAGTGCCCTTGGGACTAGCGGTCAAGAGACCCAGTACTTC. This translates into CSALGTSGQETQYF.

This sequence joins TRBV7-7 and TRBJ2-5, with 11 bases lining up with TRBD2. The germline V gene encodes CDR1 SSHAT and CDR2 FNYEAQ (reference sequence). V lost 3 bases and J lost 1; bases outside the gene matches: 4. CDR3 length: 16 amino acids. The CDR3 nucleotides are TGTGCCAGCAGCTTGGGACTAGCGGCCACCCAAGAGACCCAGTACTTC. It encodes CASSLGLAATQETQYF.

This clonotype has a handful of counts. The rearrangement links TRBV6-5 to TRBJ2-7; D unclear. The CDR3 loop spans 13 amino acids. The V gene lost 6 bases and the J gene lost 3 bases, with 12 bases spanning the gap. CDR1 is MNHEY and CDR2 is SVGAGI in the germline V gene. Here the CDR3 reads CASRGPTNYEQYF. CDR3 sequence (DNA): TGTGCCAGCAGGGGTCCTACGAACTACGAGCAGTACTTC.

In the case of this clonotype: The junction departs from the called germline gene at one end, perhaps through a read error. The rearrangement uses TRBV7-2 and TRBJ2-3; D may be TRBD1 or TRBD2 (5 bases each). The CDR3 sequence is 11 residues long. Germline CDR1 reads SGHTA; CDR2 reads FQGNSA. The CDR3 coding sequence is TGTGCCAGCAGCCCGGGACCGACGCGGTATTTT. Translated: CASSPGPTRYF.

This chain connects TRBV27 to TRBJ1-4, with 10 bases identical to TRBD1. Germline-derived CDR1 and CDR2 are MNHEY and SMNVEV (reference sequence). After removal of 5 bases from V and 8 bases from J, the junction contained 8 bases not matched to a gene. The CDR3 spans 15 residues. The CDR3 sequence is CASSPAGQGPEKLFF. The CDR3 DNA follows: TGTGCCAGCAGTCCCGCGGGACAGGGGCCGGAAAAACTGTTTTTT.

The V call is TRBV29-1, the J call TRBJ1-2; 7 nucleotides agree with TRBD1. This CDR3 spans 11 amino acids. Germline values: CDR1 SQVTM, CDR2 ANQGSEA. The V gene end was trimmed by 5 bases and the J gene end by 6 bases; junction bases not matched to a gene: 3. This chain's CDR3 is CSVRTGDGYTF. CDR3 in DNA: TGCAGCGTTCGGACAGGCGATGGCTACACCTTC.

V gene TRBV10-3 combines with J gene TRBJ1-2; D perhaps matches TRBD1 (5 bases). Germline loops: CDR1 ENHRY, CDR2 SYGVKD. Trimming removed 7 bases from V and 2 bases from J, with 11 bases in between. CDR3 length: 13 amino acids. The DNA for the CDR3 is TGTGCCATCACCACGGGGCAGAACTATGGCTACACCTTC. Protein sequence: CAITTGQNYGYTF.

Comment on this clonotype: Germline is not matched at one junction end, which may reflect a read error. J is TRBJ2-3 and V is TRBV4-2; D is possibly TRBD1 (6 bases). CDR1 and CDR2 from the germline V gene are LGHNA and YNFKEQ. The CDR3 totals 16 residues. The CDR3 sequence is CTSSQESTGPTDTQYF. For the CDR3, the DNA is TGTACCAGCAGCCAAGAATCGACAGGACCCACAGATACGCAGTATTTT.

The chain is built from TRBV9 and TRBJ2-3; D is possibly TRBD1 or TRBD2 (6 bases each). CDR1 is SGDLS, CDR2 YYNGEE, per germline. The CDR3 extends over 17 amino acids. The CDR3 reads CSEGGGPPYPGTDTQYF. The CDR3 DNA sequence: TGTTCGGAAGGTGGGGGGCCTCCTTACCCAGGCACAGATACGCAGTATTTT.

V is TRBV5-6 and J is TRBJ2-2; D unresolved. The CDR3 covers 12 residues. Per germline, CDR1 SGHDT and CDR2 YYEEEE. The V gene lost 4 bases and the J gene lost 9 bases, with 10 bases spanning the gap. CDR3 protein: CASSRLGRELFF. The CDR3 DNA sequence: TGTGCCAGCAGCCGACTCGGCCGGGAGCTGTTTTTT.

The genes are TRBV6-5 and TRBJ2-4; tentative D call: TRBD1 (6 bases). Germline V lookup: CDR1 MNHEY, CDR2 SVGAGI. The V and J ends lost 4 bases and 0 bases respectively, with 16 bases between them. The CDR3 is made up of 17 amino acids. The CDR3 sequence is CASSSDRQGLAKNIQYF. Written as DNA, the CDR3 is TGTGCCAGCAGTTCCGACCGGCAGGGGCTAGCCAAAAACATTCAGTACTTC.

The chain uses TRBV4-1 and TRBJ2-7; TRBD2 agrees at 8 bases. Germline CDR1 MGHRA, CDR2 YSYEKL. The CDR3 extends over 15 amino acids. V lost 4 bases to trimming and J lost 5 bases; unmatched junction nucleotides: 10. The CDR3 region has the DNA TGCGCCAGCAGCCCCCGAAGCGGGAGAGGGAACGAGCAGTACTTC. This translates into CASSPRSGRGNEQYF.

The chain employs TRBV6-2 or TRBV6-3 and TRBJ2-5; 7 bases agree with TRBD1. The J call may be faulty, since TRBJ2-7 better matches the DNA end. The CDR3 length is 16 residues. From germline, CDR1 is MNHEY and CDR2 SVGEGT. This CDR3 reads CASSMTQQGSYYEQYF. CDR3 nucleotide sequence: TGTGCCAGCAGTATGACCCAACAGGGGAGCTACTACGAGCAGTACTTC.

The chain is built from TRBV5-5 and TRBJ2-1, with D possibly being TRBD2 (6 bases). Trimming took 0 bases from V and 9 from J, leaving 13 bases between them. The germline CDR1 and CDR2 sequences are SGHKS and YYEKEE (reference sequence). The CDR3 runs 14 residues. The CDR3 DNA reads as TGTGCCAGCAGCTTGGCGGGGACTGGAGGTGAGCAGTTCTTC. Its protein product is CASSLAGTGGEQFF. The complete variable domain, with remaining parts taken from reference TRBV5-5 and TRBJ2-1, reads DAGVTQSPTHLIKTRGQQVTLRCSPISGHKSVSWYQQVLGQGPQFIFQYYEKEERGRGNFPDRFSARQFPNYSSELNVNALLLGDSALYLCASSLAGTGGEQFFGPGTRLTVL.

A remark on this clonotype: One base away lies a much larger clone, so this may be a sequencing read error. The chain couples TRBV29-1 to TRBJ2-1; perhaps TRBD2 as D (6 bases). V was pared by 3 bases and J by 4 bases, with 13 bases between. This CDR3 is 14 amino acids long. Germline CDR1 reads SQVTM; CDR2 reads ANQGSEA. Written as DNA, the CDR3 is TGCAGCGTTGATGGAGCGGAGGGTTACAATGAGCAGTTCTTC. Translated: CSVDGAEGYNEQFF.

This sequence joins TRBV2 and TRBJ2-5, with D possibly TRBD1 on 6 matching bases. Trimming removed 0 bases from V and 0 bases from J, with 8 bases in between. The CDR3 runs 15 residues. The germline V gene has CDR1 SNHLY and CDR2 FYNNEI. The CDR3 sequence is CASSEAGTYQETQYF. The CDR3 DNA reads TGTGCCAGCAGTGAAGCGGGGACATACCAAGAGACCCAGTACTTC.

This clonotype has only a few counts. For the CDR3, the DNA is TGCGCCAGCAGCCAAGAAGGGATCACGAACACCGGGGAGCTGTTTTTT. Protein product: CASSQEGITNTGELFF. The chain combines TRBV4-3 with TRBJ2-2; D ambiguous. Germline CDR1 LGHNA, CDR2 YSLEER. Trimming stripped 0 bases from V and 0 bases from J, with 8 bases between. This CDR3 region has 16 residues.

The chain is built from TRBV21-1 and TRBJ2-2; TRBD1, the table's D call, lacks a check against the DNA. TRBV21-1 is recorded as a pseudogene. The length of the CDR3 is 20 residues. CDR3 sequence (DNA): TGTGCCAGCAGCGACCGCCGAGGGGGCGTTGGCAACCCGGACACCGGGGAGCTGTTTTTT. Protein: CASSDRRGGVGNPDTGELFF.

The rearrangement joins TRBV5-1 to TRBJ2-1; TRBD1 is a possible D gene (5 bases). The ends were cut back, 0 bases at V and 0 bases at J, with 13 bases in the middle. Germline V lookup: CDR1 SGHRS, CDR2 YFSETQ. CDR3 length equals 17 residues. This CDR3 reads CASSLAGSKSSYNEQFF. DNA for the CDR3: TGCGCCAGCAGCTTGGCAGGGTCCAAGAGCTCCTACAATGAGCAGTTCTTC.

A word on this clonotype: This CDR3 fails to terminate in the conserved phenylalanine or tryptophan, so it likely reflects a read error. CDR3: CASSRPGTANSPLHL. CDR3 bases: TGTGCCAGCAGTCGACCCGGGACAGCAAATTCACCCCTCCACTTG. The J gene is TRBJ1-6, the V gene TRBV6-5; 7 nucleotides match TRBD1. The CDR3 spans 15 residues. Trimming removed 5 bases from V and 7 bases from J; junction bases left unmatched: 8. The germline V gene has CDR1 MNHEY and CDR2 SVGAGI.

The rearrangement uses TRBV4-2 and TRBJ2-4; 9 bases fit TRBD2. J gave up 6 bases and V 3 bases, and 6 bases lay outside the gene matches. Germline V gene lookup returns CDR1 LGHNA and CDR2 YNFKEQ. The CDR3 spans 15 residues. CDR3 sequence (DNA): TGTGCCAGCAGCCAGGGCGGGGGGGCCGGAAACATTCAGTACTTC. Protein sequence: CASSQGGGAGNIQYF.